This T cell receptor beta chain came from a study of blood T cell repertoires in COVID-19. Study in general: T cells, B-cell-depleted T cells, or PBMCs supplied cDNA or gDNA.

Clones were sequenced by immunoSEQ multiplex PCR, and TCRdb holds only the in-frame ones, with some missing. This sample yields about 320,000 clones, of which approximately 88% are seen a single time; 4.5% to 5.5% belongs to the top ten. As for this clone: This CDR3 is also generated by other DNA sequences in the sample.

Those enrolled, adults aged about 18 to 89 years, came from fewer than 25 US areas. The V segment lost 3 bases and the J segment 8 bases; nucleotides outside the gene matches: 4. The CDR3 covers 14 residues. Per germline, CDR1 SEHNR and CDR2 FQNEAQ (reference sequence). The sequencing input was PBMCs or T cells enriched from blood (not recorded which). The sequence came from a man aged 55 to 70 who had recovered from COVID-19. The rearrangement links TRBV7-9 to TRBJ1-4, with TRBD1 matching 9 bases. CDR3 nucleotides: TGTGCCAGCAGCTTGGGACAGGGCAACGAAAAACTGTTTTTT. Translation: CASSLGQGNEKLFF.